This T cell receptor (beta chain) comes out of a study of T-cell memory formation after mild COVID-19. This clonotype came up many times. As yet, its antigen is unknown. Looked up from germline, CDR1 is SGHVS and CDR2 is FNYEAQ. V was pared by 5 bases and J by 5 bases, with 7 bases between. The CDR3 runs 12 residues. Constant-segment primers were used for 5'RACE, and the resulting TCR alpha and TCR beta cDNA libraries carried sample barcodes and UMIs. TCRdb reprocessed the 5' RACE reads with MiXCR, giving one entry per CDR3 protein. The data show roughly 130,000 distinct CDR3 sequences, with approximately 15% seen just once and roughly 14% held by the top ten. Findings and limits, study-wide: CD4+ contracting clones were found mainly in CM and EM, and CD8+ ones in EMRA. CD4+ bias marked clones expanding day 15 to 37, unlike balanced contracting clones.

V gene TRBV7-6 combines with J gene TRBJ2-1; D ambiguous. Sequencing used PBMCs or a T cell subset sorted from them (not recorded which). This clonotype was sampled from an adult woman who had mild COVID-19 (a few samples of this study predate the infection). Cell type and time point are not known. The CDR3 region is CASSPRNNEQFF. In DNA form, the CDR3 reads TGTGCCAGCAGCCCCCGGAACAATGAGCAGTTCTTC.